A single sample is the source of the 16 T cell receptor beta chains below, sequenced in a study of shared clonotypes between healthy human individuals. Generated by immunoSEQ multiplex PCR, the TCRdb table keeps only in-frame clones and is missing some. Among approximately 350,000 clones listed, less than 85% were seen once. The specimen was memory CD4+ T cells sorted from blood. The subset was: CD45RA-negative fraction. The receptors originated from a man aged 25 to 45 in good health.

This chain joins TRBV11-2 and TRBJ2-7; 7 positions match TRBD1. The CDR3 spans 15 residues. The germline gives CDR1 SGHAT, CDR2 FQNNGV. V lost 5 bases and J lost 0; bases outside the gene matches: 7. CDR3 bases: TGTGCCAGCAGCGTAGGGGGCTCTACCTCCTACGAGCAGTACTTC. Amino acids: CASSVGGSTSYEQYF.

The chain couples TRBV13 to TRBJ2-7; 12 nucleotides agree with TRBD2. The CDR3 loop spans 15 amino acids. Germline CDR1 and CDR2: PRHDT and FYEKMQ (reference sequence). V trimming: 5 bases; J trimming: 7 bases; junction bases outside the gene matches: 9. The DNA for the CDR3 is TGTGCCAGCAGCCCCCGGACTAGCGGGAAAGAAGAGCAGTACTTC. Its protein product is CASSPRTSGKEEQYF.

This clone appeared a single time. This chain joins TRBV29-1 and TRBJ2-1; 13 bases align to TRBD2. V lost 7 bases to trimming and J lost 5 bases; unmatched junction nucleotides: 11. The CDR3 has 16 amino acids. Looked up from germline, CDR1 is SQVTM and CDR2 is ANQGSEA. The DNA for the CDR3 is TGCAGCGCCAACCGACCGGGACTAGCGGGAAACAATGAGCAGTTCTTC. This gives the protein CSANRPGLAGNNEQFF.

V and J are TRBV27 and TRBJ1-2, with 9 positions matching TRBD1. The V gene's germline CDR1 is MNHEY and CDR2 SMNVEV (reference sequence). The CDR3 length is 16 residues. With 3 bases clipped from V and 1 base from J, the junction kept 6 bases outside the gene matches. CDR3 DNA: TGTGCCAGCAGTTTCCGGACAGGGGATTATAACTATGGCTACACCTTC. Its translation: CASSFRTGDYNYGYTF.

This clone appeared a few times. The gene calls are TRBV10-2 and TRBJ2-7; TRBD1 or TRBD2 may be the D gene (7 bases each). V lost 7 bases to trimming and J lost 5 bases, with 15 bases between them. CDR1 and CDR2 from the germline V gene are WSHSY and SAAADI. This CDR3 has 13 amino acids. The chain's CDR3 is CASTGRGGHEQYF. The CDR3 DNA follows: TGCGCCAGCACGGGCAGGGGGGGACACGAGCAGTACTTC.

The CDR3 protein is CASRGDRGEKLFF. The CDR3 DNA follows: TGTGCCAGCAGGGGGGACAGGGGTGAAAAACTGTTTTTT. The rearrangement links TRBV6-6 to TRBJ1-4; 10 bases align to TRBD1. Germline V CDR1 and CDR2: MNHNY, SVGAGI (reference sequence). Germline trimming cut 6 bases from V and 7 bases from J; bases unmatched to any gene: 2. CDR3 size: 13 residues.

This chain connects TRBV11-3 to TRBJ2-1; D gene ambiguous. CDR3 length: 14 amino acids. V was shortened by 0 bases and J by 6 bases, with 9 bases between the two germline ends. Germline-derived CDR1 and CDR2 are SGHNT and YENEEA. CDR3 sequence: CASSLDPAGNEQFF. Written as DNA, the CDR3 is TGTGCCAGCAGCTTAGATCCTGCAGGCAATGAGCAGTTCTTC.

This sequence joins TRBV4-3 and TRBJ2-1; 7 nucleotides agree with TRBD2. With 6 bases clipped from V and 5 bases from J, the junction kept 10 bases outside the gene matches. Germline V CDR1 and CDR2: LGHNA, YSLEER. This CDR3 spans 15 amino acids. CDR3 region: CASSQTSAKNNEQFF. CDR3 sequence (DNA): TGCGCCAGCAGTCAAACTAGCGCTAAGAACAATGAGCAGTTCTTC.

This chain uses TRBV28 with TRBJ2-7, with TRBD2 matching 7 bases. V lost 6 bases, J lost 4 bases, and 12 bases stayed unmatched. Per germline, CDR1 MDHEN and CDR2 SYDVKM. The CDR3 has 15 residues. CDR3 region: CASSLEGGPTYEQYF. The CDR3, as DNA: TGTGCCAGCAGCTTAGAGGGAGGGCCTACTTACGAGCAGTACTTC.

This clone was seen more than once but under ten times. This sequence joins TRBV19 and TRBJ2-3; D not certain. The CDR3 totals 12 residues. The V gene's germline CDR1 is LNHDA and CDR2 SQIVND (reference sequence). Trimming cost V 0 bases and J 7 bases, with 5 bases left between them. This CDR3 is CASSIDLHTQYF. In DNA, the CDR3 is TGTGCCAGTAGTATAGATTTGCATACGCAGTATTTT.

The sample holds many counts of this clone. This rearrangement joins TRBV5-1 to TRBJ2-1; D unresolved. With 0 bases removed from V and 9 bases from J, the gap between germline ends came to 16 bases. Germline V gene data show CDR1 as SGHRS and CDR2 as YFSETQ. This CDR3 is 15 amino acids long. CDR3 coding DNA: TGCGCCAGCAGCTTGGTGGATACGATTAGGTCTGAGCAGTTCTTC. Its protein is CASSLVDTIRSEQFF.

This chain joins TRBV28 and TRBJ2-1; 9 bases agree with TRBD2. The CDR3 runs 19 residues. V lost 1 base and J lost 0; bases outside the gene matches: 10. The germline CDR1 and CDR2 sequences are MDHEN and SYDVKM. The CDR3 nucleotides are TGTGCCAGCAGTTTATCCTGGGGTAGCGGGAGTTCCTCCTACAATGAGCAGTTCTTC. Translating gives CASSLSWGSGSSSYNEQFF.

CDR3: CAWSVFAGATDTQYF. The CDR3 bases are TGTGCCTGGAGTGTATTCGCGGGGGCGACAGATACGCAGTATTTT. The chain has TRBV30 and TRBJ2-3; maybe TRBD2 (7 bases). V was clipped by 0 bases and J by 3 bases, with 13 bases between them. The CDR3 is 15 residues long. Germline lookup yields CDR1 GTSNPN and CDR2 SVGIG (reference sequence).

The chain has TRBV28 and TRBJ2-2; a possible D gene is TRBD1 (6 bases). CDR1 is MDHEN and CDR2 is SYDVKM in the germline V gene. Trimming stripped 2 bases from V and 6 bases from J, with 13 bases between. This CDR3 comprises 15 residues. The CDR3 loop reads CASSLAGPGAGELFF. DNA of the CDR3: TGTGCCAGCAGTTTAGCAGGACCAGGGGCCGGGGAGCTGTTTTTT.

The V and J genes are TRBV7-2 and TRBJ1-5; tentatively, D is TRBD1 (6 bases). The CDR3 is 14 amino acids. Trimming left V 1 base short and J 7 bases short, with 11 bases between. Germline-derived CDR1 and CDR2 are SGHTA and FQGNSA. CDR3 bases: TGTGCCAGCAGCTTAGATTTCAGGGGACAGCCCCAGCATTTT. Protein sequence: CASSLDFRGQPQHF.

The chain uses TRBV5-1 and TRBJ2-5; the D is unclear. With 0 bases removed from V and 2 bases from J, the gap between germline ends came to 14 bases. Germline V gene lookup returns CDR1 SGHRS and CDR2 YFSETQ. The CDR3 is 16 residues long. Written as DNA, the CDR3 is TGCGCCAGCAGCTTGGCTCGTTCCGCCAGTCAAGAGACCCAGTACTTC. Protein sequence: CASSLARSASQETQYF. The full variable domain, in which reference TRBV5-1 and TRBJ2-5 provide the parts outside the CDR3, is KAGVTQTPRYLIKTRGQQVTLSCSPISGHRSVSWYQQTPGQGLQFLFEYFSETQRNKGNFPGRFSGRQFSNSRSEMNVSTLELGDSALYLCASSLARSASQETQYFGPGTRLLVL.